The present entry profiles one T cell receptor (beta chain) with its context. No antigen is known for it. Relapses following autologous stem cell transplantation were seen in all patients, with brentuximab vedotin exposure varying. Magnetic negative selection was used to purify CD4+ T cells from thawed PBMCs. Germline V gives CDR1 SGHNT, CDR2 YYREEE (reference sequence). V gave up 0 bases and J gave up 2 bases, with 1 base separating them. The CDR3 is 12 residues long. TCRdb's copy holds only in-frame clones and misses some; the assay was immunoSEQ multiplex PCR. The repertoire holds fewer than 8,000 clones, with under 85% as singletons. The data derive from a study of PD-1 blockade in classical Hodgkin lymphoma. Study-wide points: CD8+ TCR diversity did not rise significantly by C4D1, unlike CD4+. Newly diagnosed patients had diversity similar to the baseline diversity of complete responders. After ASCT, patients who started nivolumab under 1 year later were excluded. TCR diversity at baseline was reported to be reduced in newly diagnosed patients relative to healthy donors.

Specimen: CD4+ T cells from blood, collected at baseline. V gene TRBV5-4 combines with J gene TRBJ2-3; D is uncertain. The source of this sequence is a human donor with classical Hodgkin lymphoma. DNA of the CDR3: TGTGCCAGCAGCTTGGACACAGATACGCAGTATTTT. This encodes CASSLDTDTQYF. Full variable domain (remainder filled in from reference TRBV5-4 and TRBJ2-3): ETGVTQSPTHLIKTRGQQVTLRCSSQSGHNTVSWYQQALGQGPQFIFQYYREEENGRGNFPPRFSGLQFPNYSSELNVNALELDDSALYLCASSLDTDTQYFGPGTRLTVL.